Only a few counts were recorded for the clone carrying this T cell receptor (beta chain). The donors, aged roughly 6 to 95, were healthy Caucasians from Russia. Each donor gave roughly 9.8 milliliters of peripheral blood. There were at least 5 micrograms of total RNA extracted from every sample. The J segment lost 6 bases and the V segment lost 1 base, leaving 4 bases of the junction unmatched. Germline V lookup: CDR1 LGHDT, CDR2 YNNKEL (reference sequence). CDR3 size: 15 residues. The sample comes from a study of blood T cells in healthy people across ages. A second about 7 to 11 cycle PCR used barcoded and J-beta primers. Every single cDNA molecule received a tag from a template-switch adaptor with 12 random nucleotides. Via MiXCR, TCRdb re-called the 5' RACE reads, giving one row per CDR3 protein. The repertoire holds 800,000 or so distinct CDR3 sequences, with around 45% as singletons.

The source is a man older than 75 in good health. Specimen: blood. This sequence joins TRBV3-1 and TRBJ2-1; 9 nucleotides line up with TRBD2. The CDR3 is CASSQGTSAGNEQFF. For the CDR3, the DNA is TGTGCCAGCAGCCAAGGGACTAGCGCGGGCAATGAGCAGTTCTTC.